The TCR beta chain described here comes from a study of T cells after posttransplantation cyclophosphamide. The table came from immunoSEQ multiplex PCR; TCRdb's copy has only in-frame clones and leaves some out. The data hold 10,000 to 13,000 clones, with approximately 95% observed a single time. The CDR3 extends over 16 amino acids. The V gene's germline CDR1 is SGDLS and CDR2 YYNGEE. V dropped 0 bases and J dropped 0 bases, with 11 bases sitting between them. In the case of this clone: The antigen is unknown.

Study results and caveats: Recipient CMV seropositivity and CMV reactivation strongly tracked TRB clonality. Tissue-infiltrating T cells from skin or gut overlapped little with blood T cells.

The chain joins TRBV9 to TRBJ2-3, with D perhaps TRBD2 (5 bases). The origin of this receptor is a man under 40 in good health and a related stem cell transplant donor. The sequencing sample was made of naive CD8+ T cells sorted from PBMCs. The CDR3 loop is CASSVGTGISTDTQYF. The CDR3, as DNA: TGTGCCAGCAGCGTAGGGACTGGCATTAGCACAGATACGCAGTATTTT.